Presented here are 15 T cell receptor beta chains from one specimen sequenced in a study of T-cell reconstitution after alpha-beta-depleted transplantation in children. TCRbeta library preparation incorporated unique molecular identifiers. From the PCR reads, TCRdb called clonotypes with MiXCR, one entry per CDR3 protein. This sample yields under 750,000 distinct CDR3 sequences, of which about 21% are seen a single time; around 14% belongs to the top ten. This specimen was PBMCs, mostly from graft donor cells, taken 360 days after TCRalphabeta/CD19-depleted stem cell transplant. The receptor source for this set is a boy in the first two years of life who had a stem cell transplant for acute myeloid leukemia, so the T cells may come from the graft donor.

This clonotype was seen only a few times. The chain uses TRBV6-1 and TRBJ2-7; 7 nucleotides agree with TRBD1. The CDR3 has 13 residues. CDR1 is MNHNS and CDR2 is SASEGT in the germline V gene. Trimming removed 5 bases from V and 4 bases from J; junction bases left unmatched: 5. The CDR3 loop is CASSKQTGYEQYV. The CDR3 DNA is TGTGCCAGCAGTAAACAGACAGGGTACGAGCAGTACGTC.

This clonotype was seen ten or more times. The chain is built from TRBV5-5 and TRBJ2-3, with D possibly matching TRBD2 (5 bases). The CDR3 sequence is 15 residues long. Trimming took 0 bases from V and 4 from J, leaving 12 bases between them. Germline lookup yields CDR1 SGHKS and CDR2 YYEKEE (reference sequence). CDR3 sequence reads: CASSLVLGKADTQYF. The CDR3 DNA follows: TGTGCCAGCAGCTTGGTGCTCGGGAAGGCAGATACGCAGTATTTT.

The V gene is TRBV12-3 or TRBV12-4, the J gene TRBJ1-1; D may be TRBD1 (6 bases). Trimming removed 1 base from V and 2 bases from J, with 8 bases in between. There are 14 residues in the CDR3. The CDR3 DNA sequence: TGTGCCAGCAGTTTAGGGGGACACAACACTGAAGCTTTCTTT. This sequence encodes CASSLGGHNTEAFF.

This clonotype was found many times. The rearrangement joins TRBV20-1 to TRBJ2-7; 9 nucleotides align to TRBD1. V shed 1 base and J 6 bases; nucleotides not matched to a gene: 4. This CDR3 region has 13 residues. The germline V gene encodes CDR1 DFQATT and CDR2 SNEGSKA (reference sequence). This CDR3 reads CSARGGTGPEQYV. The CDR3 DNA sequence: TGCAGTGCTAGAGGGGGGACAGGGCCCGAGCAGTACGTC.

This clonotype was recorded many times. The chain joins TRBV20-1 to TRBJ2-1; D is ambiguous. V gave up 1 base and J gave up 0 bases, with 13 bases separating them. CDR1 DFQATT and CDR2 SNEGSKA come from the germline V gene (reference sequence). The CDR3 covers 16 residues. The CDR3 reads CSARAQVTFSYNEQFF. CDR3 DNA sequence: TGCAGTGCTAGAGCTCAGGTTACCTTCTCCTACAATGAGCAGTTCTTC.

The CDR3 region is CASSLEGRTSYGNTEAFF. Written as DNA, the CDR3 is TGCGCCAGCAGCTTGGAAGGGCGGACCTCCTATGGGAACACTGAAGCTTTCTTT. V gene TRBV5-1 combines with J gene TRBJ1-1; D remains ambiguous. V lost 0 bases to trimming and J lost 1 base, with 19 bases between them. The CDR3 loop spans 18 amino acids. Germline V gene sequence: CDR1 SGHRS, CDR2 YFSETQ.

The chain carries TRBV15 and TRBJ2-7; 9 positions match TRBD2. The CDR3 is 16 residues long. Looked up from germline, CDR1 is LNHNV and CDR2 is YYDKDF (reference sequence). V gave up 5 bases and J gave up 4 bases; unmatched junction bases: 12. This chain's CDR3 is CATSRNLGLAHYEQYF. For the CDR3, the DNA is TGTGCCACCAGCCGAAACCTCGGACTAGCGCATTACGAGCAGTACTTC.

The chain uses TRBV5-1 and TRBJ2-7, with a weak D call TRBD1 (5 bases). CDR1 SGHRS and CDR2 YFSETQ come from the germline V gene. V was pared by 4 bases and J by 7 bases, with 18 bases between. The CDR3 covers 14 residues. In DNA, the CDR3 is TGCGCCAGCAGCCTGAATGCAGGGCTCGGAGAGCAGTACTTC. Protein: CASSLNAGLGEQYF. Supplemented by reference TRBV5-1 and TRBJ2-7, the full variable domain reads KAGVTQTPRYLIKTRGQQVTLSCSPISGHRSVSWYQQTPGQGLQFLFEYFSETQRNKGNFPGRFSGRQFSNSRSEMNVSTLELGDSALYLCASSLNAGLGEQYFGPGTRLTVT.

The table lists this clonotype with a few counts. This CDR3 reads CASSVDGGVDTEAFF. The CDR3 DNA is TGTGCCAGCAGCGTAGATGGTGGGGTGGACACTGAAGCTTTCTTT. The chain combines TRBV9 with TRBJ1-1; no clear D. This CDR3 is 15 amino acids long. With 0 bases removed from V and 3 bases from J, the gap between germline ends came to 12 bases. The germline CDR1 and CDR2 sequences are SGDLS and YYNGEE.

The chain links TRBV5-5 to TRBJ1-2, with 7 nucleotides matching TRBD1. The ends lost 4 bases at V and 2 bases at J; junction bases unmatched: 8. The CDR3 has 15 amino acids. Per germline, CDR1 SGHKS and CDR2 YYEKEE (reference sequence). The CDR3 bases are TGTGCCAGCAGCCTGTCGGACAGGCAGAACTATGGCTACACCTTC. It yields the protein CASSLSDRQNYGYTF.

This clonotype was counted at least ten times. V usage is TRBV12-3 or TRBV12-4 and J usage is TRBJ2-1; tentative D call: TRBD1 (6 bases). The CDR3 has 12 residues. Between the trimmed V and J ends, which lost 6 bases and 8 bases, there was a span of 11 bases. For the CDR3, the DNA is TGTGCCAGCAGAGAACAGGGTTATGAGCAGTTCTTC. Protein sequence: CASREQGYEQFF.

The V call is TRBV20-1, the J call TRBJ2-7, with a possible D match to TRBD2 (5 bases). V was shortened by 3 bases and J by 7 bases, with 16 bases between the two germline ends. CDR1 is DFQATT and CDR2 is SNEGSKA in the germline V gene (reference sequence). The CDR3 is 13 amino acids. The CDR3: CSASVMGPGEQYV. The CDR3 region has the DNA TGCAGTGCTAGCGTTATGGGCCCGGGGGAGCAGTACGTC.

The sample holds many counts of this clonotype. The chain joins TRBV20-1 to TRBJ2-7; D assignment may be TRBD1 or TRBD2 (5 bases each). There are 12 residues in the CDR3. The V gene's germline CDR1 is DFQATT and CDR2 SNEGSKA (reference sequence). With 3 bases removed from V and 4 bases from J, the gap between germline ends came to 10 bases. CDR3 amino acids: CSAREEGYEQYF. DNA for the CDR3: TGCAGTGCTAGGGAAGAGGGGTACGAGCAGTACTTC.

The rearrangement uses TRBV20-1 and TRBJ2-1; 8 bases are a match to TRBD2. V was pared by 4 bases and J by 9 bases, with 11 bases of the junction left unmatched. Germline CDR1 reads DFQATT; CDR2 reads SNEGSKA (reference sequence). CDR3 length equals 14 residues. The CDR3: CSATRTSRGSEQFF. DNA of the CDR3: TGCAGTGCTACCAGGACTAGCAGGGGAAGTGAGCAGTTCTTC.

This sequence joins TRBV7-2 and TRBJ2-5, with 7 bases lining up with TRBD2. V shed 4 bases, J shed 7 bases, and the junction held 9 bases outside the gene matches. The CDR3 totals 14 residues. Germline V gene lookup returns CDR1 SGHTA and CDR2 FQGNSA. In DNA form, the CDR3 reads TGTGCCAGCAGCTCAGGCGGGAGTTTATGGACCCAGTACTTC. This codes for CASSSGGSLWTQYF.